The 17 T cell receptor beta chains below were found in one sample sequenced in a study of cytomegalovirus exposure and HLA in healthy donors. Researchers ran the PCR with 60 Vbeta and 13 Jbeta primers. Repertoires were generated with immunoSEQ multiplex PCR, while TCRdb's copy carries only in-frame clones and drops some. The table includes about 150,000 clones, around 88% detected once. The source material was PBMCs. The source is a woman aged 18-29 years in good health and CMV-seronegative.

The chain combines TRBV29-1 with TRBJ1-3, with D perhaps TRBD1 (5 bases). V shed 5 bases and J shed 3 bases, with 14 bases lying between them. The CDR3 runs to 14 residues. Germline CDR1 reads SQVTM; CDR2 reads ANQGSEA. CDR3 sequence reads: CSVQSRVDGNTIYF. The CDR3 DNA reads as TGCAGCGTTCAGAGCAGGGTGGATGGAAACACCATATATTTT.

The chain carries TRBV5-4 and TRBJ2-3, with TRBD2 matching over 8 bases. CDR3 length: 14 amino acids. Per the germline V gene, CDR1 is SGHNT and CDR2 is YYREEE (reference sequence). V shed 1 base and J 5 bases; nucleotides not matched to a gene: 3. CDR3 protein: CASSLRLAGDTQYF. The CDR3 DNA reads TGTGCCAGCAGCTTGCGGCTAGCGGGAGATACGCAGTATTTT. The whole variable domain, filled in from reference TRBV5-4 and TRBJ2-3, reads ETGVTQSPTHLIKTRGQQVTLRCSSQSGHNTVSWYQQALGQGPQFIFQYYREEENGRGNFPPRFSGLQFPNYSSELNVNALELDDSALYLCASSLRLAGDTQYFGPGTRLTVL.

This clone was picked up one time. J is TRBJ2-1 and V is TRBV5-4, with D perhaps matching TRBD2 (6 bases). Germline V gene data show CDR1 as SGHNT and CDR2 as YYREEE (reference sequence). The V end lost 10 bases, the J end lost 0 bases, and 11 bases lay between the germline ends. This CDR3 comprises 13 residues. CDR3 in amino acids: CAAGLDSYNEQFF. The CDR3 DNA reads TGTGCCGCGGGGCTAGACTCCTACAATGAGCAGTTCTTC.

Notes on this clone: This CDR3 is also generated by other DNA sequences in the sample. The chain links TRBV5-1 to TRBJ2-1, with 7 nucleotides matching TRBD1. V trimming: 0 bases; J trimming: 2 bases; junction bases outside the gene matches: 2. The CDR3 spans 15 residues. Germline CDR1 and CDR2: SGHRS and YFSETQ. CDR3 DNA: TGCGCCAGCAGCTTGGTGGGGACAGCCTACAATGAGCAGTTCTTC. Amino acids: CASSLVGTAYNEQFF.

This chain's CDR3 is CASAPGAGGPYEQFF. The CDR3 DNA is TGTGCCAGCGCTCCGGGGGCGGGAGGGCCCTATGAGCAGTTCTTC. The chain uses TRBV7-2 and TRBJ2-1; 9 bases map to TRBD2. V gave up 8 bases and J gave up 8 bases; unmatched junction bases: 13. This CDR3 is built from 15 residues. Germline CDR1 reads SGHTA; CDR2 reads FQGNSA. Looking up the rest from reference TRBV7-2 and TRBJ2-1 gives the full variable domain: GAGVSQSPSNKVTEKGKDVELRCDPISGHTALYWYRQSLGQGLEFLIYFQGNSAPDKSGLPSDRFSAERTGGSVSTLTIQRTQQEDSAVYLCASAPGAGGPYEQFFGPGTRLTVL.

This clone was detected once. DNA for the CDR3: TGTGCCAGCAGTTTTCGACAGGGATCTAGCAATCAGCCCCAGCATTTT. It encodes CASSFRQGSSNQPQHF. The V gene is TRBV28, the J gene TRBJ1-5; 7 bases map to TRBD1. Germline assignment: CDR1 MDHEN and CDR2 SYDVKM. CDR3 size: 16 residues. V lost 3 bases and J lost 0; bases outside the gene matches: 5.

This clone was picked up a small number of times. The rearrangement uses TRBV6-1 and TRBJ2-7, with D possibly being TRBD2 (5 bases). The CDR3 is 13 amino acids. Between the trimmed V and J ends, which lost 2 bases and 3 bases, there was a span of 8 bases. The germline V gene has CDR1 MNHNS and CDR2 SASEGT. The CDR3 here is CASSETRDYEQYF. The CDR3, as DNA: TGTGCCAGCAGTGAAACTCGGGACTACGAGCAGTACTTC.

V is TRBV2 and J is TRBJ2-5, with D possibly being TRBD2 (6 bases). The tail of the sequence fits TRBJ2-7 better, so the J call may be wrong. There are 12 residues in the CDR3. Germline CDR1 SNHLY, CDR2 FYNNEI. The CDR3 protein is CASSRDSHEQYF. The DNA of the CDR3 is TGTGCCAGCAGCCGGGACTCTCACGAGCAGTACTTC.

The V gene is TRBV15, the J gene TRBJ2-1; 10 bases line up with TRBD1. The V gene's germline CDR1 is LNHNV and CDR2 YYDKDF (reference sequence). CDR3 size: 15 residues. The J segment lost 4 bases and the V segment lost 5 bases, leaving 5 bases of the junction unmatched. The CDR3 sequence is CATSGRDRGYNEQFF. The CDR3 nucleotides are TGTGCCACCAGCGGCCGGGACAGGGGTTACAATGAGCAGTTCTTC.

The chain uses TRBV5-1 and TRBJ1-1, with 9 bases identical to TRBD1. Per the germline V gene, CDR1 is SGHRS and CDR2 is YFSETQ. V shed 0 bases, J shed 1 base, and the junction held 4 bases outside the gene matches. This CDR3 has 16 amino acids. The CDR3 spells CASSLEGTGWNTEAFF. The CDR3 coding sequence is TGCGCCAGCAGCTTGGAGGGGACAGGGTGGAACACTGAAGCTTTCTTT.

This chain links TRBV7-8 with TRBJ1-1; D may be TRBD1 (6 bases). The V end was cut by 3 bases, the J end by 5 bases, with 10 bases between. This CDR3 region has 13 residues. Germline loops: CDR1 SGHVS, CDR2 FQNEAQ. CDR3: CASSLLGTTEAFF. DNA for the CDR3: TGTGCCAGCAGCTTGCTCGGGACAACTGAAGCTTTCTTT.

This clone has only a few counts. This CDR3 reads CASSANADTQYF. CDR3 in DNA: TGCGCCAGCAGCGCGAATGCAGATACGCAGTATTTT. The rearrangement links TRBV5-1 to TRBJ2-3; D is unresolved. Germline-derived CDR1 and CDR2 are SGHRS and YFSETQ. CDR3 length: 12 residues. V lost 4 bases to trimming and J lost 4 bases, with 7 bases between them.

The chain recombines TRBV6-5 with TRBJ1-2, with 10 bases identical to TRBD1. Losses at the gene ends were 6 bases for V and 4 bases for J; bases not matched to a gene: 5. The CDR3 length is 14 residues. CDR1 is MNHEY and CDR2 is SVGAGI in the germline V gene. The DNA for the CDR3 is TGTGCCAGCAGATTAGGGACAGGGGCCTATGGCTACACCTTC. Protein: CASRLGTGAYGYTF.

The gene calls are TRBV6-1 and TRBJ1-5; no reliable D call. V was clipped by 1 base and J by 7 bases, with 5 bases between them. This CDR3 is built from 12 residues. In germline, CDR1 is MNHNS, CDR2 SASEGT. The CDR3 sequence: CASSEGEQPQHF. CDR3 in DNA: TGTGCCAGCAGTGAAGGGGAGCAGCCCCAGCATTTT.

There are a few counts of this clone. This sequence joins TRBV28 and TRBJ2-4; the match to TRBD1 covers 7 bases. With V trimmed by 4 bases and J by 2 bases, 14 bases remained unmatched. Germline V gene data show CDR1 as MDHEN and CDR2 as SYDVKM. The CDR3 has 18 amino acids. CDR3 region: CASSYGPERRGTKNIQYF. The CDR3 DNA follows: TGTGCCAGCAGTTATGGGCCAGAACGCAGGGGGACCAAAAACATTCAGTACTTC.

This clone was observed a single time. The chain uses TRBV2 and TRBJ1-1; the D gene is possibly TRBD1 (5 bases). Germline CDR1 SNHLY, CDR2 FYNNEI. The ends were cut back, 7 bases at V and 5 bases at J, with 17 bases in the middle. The CDR3 contains 14 residues. The CDR3 loop is CASTEGRGGTEAFF. The CDR3, as DNA: TGTGCCAGCACGGAGGGGAGGGGAGGGACTGAAGCTTTCTTT.

This clone was counted between two and nine times. The genes are TRBV4-1 and TRBJ1-1; TRBD1 matches at 9 bases. This CDR3 has 15 amino acids. J was trimmed by 2 bases and V by 3 bases; bases with no gene match: 4. Germline CDR1 reads MGHRA; CDR2 reads YSYEKL. The CDR3 DNA reads TGCGCCAGCAGCCAGACGACAGGGGGAAACACTGAAGCTTTCTTT. It yields the protein CASSQTTGGNTEAFF.